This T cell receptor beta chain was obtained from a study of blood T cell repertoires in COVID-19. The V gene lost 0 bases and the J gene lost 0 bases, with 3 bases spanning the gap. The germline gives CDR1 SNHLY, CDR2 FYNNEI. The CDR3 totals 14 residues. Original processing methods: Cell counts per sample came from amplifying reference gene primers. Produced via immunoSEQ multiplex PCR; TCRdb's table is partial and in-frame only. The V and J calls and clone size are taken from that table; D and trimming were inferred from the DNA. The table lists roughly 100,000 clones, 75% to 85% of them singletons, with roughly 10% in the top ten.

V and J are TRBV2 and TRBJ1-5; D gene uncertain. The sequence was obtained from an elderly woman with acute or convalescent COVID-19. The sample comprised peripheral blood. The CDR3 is CASSEAYSNQPQHF. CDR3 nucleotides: TGTGCCAGCAGTGAAGCTTATAGCAATCAGCCCCAGCATTTT.